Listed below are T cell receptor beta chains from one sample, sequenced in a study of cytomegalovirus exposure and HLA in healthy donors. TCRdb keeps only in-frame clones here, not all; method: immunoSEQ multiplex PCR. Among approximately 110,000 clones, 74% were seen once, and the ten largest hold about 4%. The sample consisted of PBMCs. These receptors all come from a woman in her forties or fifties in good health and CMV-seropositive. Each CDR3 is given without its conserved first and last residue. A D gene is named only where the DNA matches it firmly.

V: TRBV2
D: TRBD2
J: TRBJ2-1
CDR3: ASSARLAVHSYNEQF

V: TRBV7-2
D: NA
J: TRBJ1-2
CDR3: ASSFPSGGGSYGYT

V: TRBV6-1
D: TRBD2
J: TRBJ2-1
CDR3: ASSEVTREGEQF

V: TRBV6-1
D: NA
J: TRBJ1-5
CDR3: ASSDTGGYGNQPQH

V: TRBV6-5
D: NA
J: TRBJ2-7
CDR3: ASQYAATYEQY

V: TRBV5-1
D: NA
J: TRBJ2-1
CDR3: ASSLAPPPVVDEQF

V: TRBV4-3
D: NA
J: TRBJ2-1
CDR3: ASSQEGGLSSYNEQF

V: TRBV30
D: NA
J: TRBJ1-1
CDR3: AWRTALPEAF

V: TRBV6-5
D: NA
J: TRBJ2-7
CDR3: ASKAGPDYEQY

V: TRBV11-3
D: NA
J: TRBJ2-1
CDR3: ASSLGRGYGHNEQF

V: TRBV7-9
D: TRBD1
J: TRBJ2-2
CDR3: ASRQGAGTGELF

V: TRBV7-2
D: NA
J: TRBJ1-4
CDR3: ASSRADSTNEKLF

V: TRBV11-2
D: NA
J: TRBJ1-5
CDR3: ASSLNAGYSNQPQH

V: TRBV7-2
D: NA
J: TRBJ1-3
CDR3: ASSYNRASGNTIY

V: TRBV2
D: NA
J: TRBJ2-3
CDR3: ASSEEGTDTQY

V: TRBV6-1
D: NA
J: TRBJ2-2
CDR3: ASSDRETGELF

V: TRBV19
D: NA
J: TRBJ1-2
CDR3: ASSNYREAANYGYT

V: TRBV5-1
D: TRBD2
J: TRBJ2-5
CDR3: ASSSLAGQETQY

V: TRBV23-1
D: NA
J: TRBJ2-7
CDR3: ASSQSSLAIPTYEQY

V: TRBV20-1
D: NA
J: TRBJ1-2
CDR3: SASTSIGYT

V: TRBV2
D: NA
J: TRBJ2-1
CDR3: ASSGGGNPEQF

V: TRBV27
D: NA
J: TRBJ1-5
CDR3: ASSRQAHQPQH